This TCR beta chain is drawn from a study of shared clonotypes between healthy human individuals. Profiling relied on immunoSEQ multiplex PCR, and the TCRdb table lists in-frame clones only, not all of them. The sample lists 1 million to 1.3 million clones; 70% to 80% were seen once. General study results and limits: Estimated clonotype richness was generally higher in naive than memory subsets. Sorted-subset sequencing, rarefaction showed, was incomplete despite large depth. Enrolling few donors narrowed the genetic and exposure-history diversity that was represented. Clonotypes shared by all four donors outscored non-shared clonotypes in generation probability.

The CDR3 spans 16 residues. The germline V gene has CDR1 LGHNA and CDR2 YSLEER. Trimming cost V 1 base and J 4 bases, with 16 bases left between them. Details on this clone: Its antigen is unknown.

The material sequenced was memory CD4+ T cells from PBMCs. The subset is: CD45RA-negative fraction. The source is a man in his late teens or twenties in good health. Some clones in this sample may be carry-over from other donors' samples. The V and J genes are TRBV4-3 and TRBJ1-2; D uncertain. The CDR3 protein is CASSQVAGQGPYGYTF. The CDR3 nucleotides are TGCGCCAGCAGCCAAGTGGCGGGCCAAGGGCCCTATGGCTACACCTTC.